This TCR beta chain was sequenced during a study of shared clonotypes between healthy human individuals. Naive CD8 cells lacked CD45RO and underwent positive selection for CCR7, leaving out terminally differentiated effector memory CD45RA+ cells. Produced via immunoSEQ multiplex PCR; TCRdb's table is partial and in-frame only. The table lists about 2 million clones, about 94% of them singletons. This clonotype was sampled from a man aged 18 to 30 in good health. Sequences were obtained from naive CD8+ T cells sorted from blood.

This CDR3 reads CASSLDKTRGNEQFF. In DNA, the CDR3 is TGTGCCAGCAGCTTAGATAAAACCAGGGGAAATGAGCAGTTCTTC. The V and J genes are TRBV11-2 and TRBJ2-1; possibly TRBD1 for D (6 bases). This CDR3 has 15 residues. Deletions cut 0 bases from V and 7 bases from J, with 13 bases between. Per the germline V gene, CDR1 is SGHAT and CDR2 is FQNNGV. Full variable domain (rest looked up from reference TRBV11-2 and TRBJ2-1): EAGVAQSPRYKIIEKRQSVAFWCNPISGHATLYWYQQILGQGPKLLIQFQNNGVVDDSQLPKDRFSAERLKGVDSTLKIQPAKLEDSAVYLCASSLDKTRGNEQFFGPGTRLTVL.